This T cell receptor (beta chain) was documented in a study of T cell repertoires in cytomegalovirus infection. Whole-study results and caveats: Ex vivo, HLA-C-restricted CMV-specific TCR beta clonotypes prevailed over the rest of the response. Public TCR beta family frequency separated CMV-and-HLA carriers, including in an independent cohort.

Only a few counts were recorded for this clonotype. Its target is unknown. TCRdb reanalysed the reads using MiXCR and keeps one entry per CDR3 protein. The repertoire has about 330,000 distinct CDR3 sequences, 34% of them found once; the top ten carry roughly 12%. Specimen: cultured PBMCs, collected from culture after CMV antigen stimulation. This clonotype was sampled from a human donor in good health (CMV status not recorded). Some clones in this sample may be carry-over from other donors' samples.

Here the CDR3 reads CASSMGLAGGNAYNEQFF. As DNA, the CDR3 is TGTGCCAGTAGTATGGGACTAGCGGGAGGGAACGCCTACAATGAGCAGTTCTTC. The chain combines TRBV19 with TRBJ2-1, with 16 bases identical to TRBD2. Germline V gives CDR1 LNHDA, CDR2 SQIVND (reference sequence). The junction had 4 bases not matched to a gene; V was cut back by 3 bases and J by 2 bases. The CDR3 runs 18 residues.